The 15 T cell receptor beta chains below come from one sample, sequenced in a study of CD8+CD57+ T cells in acquired aplastic anemia. Researchers used genomic DNA as the template to profile TCR beta VDJ and CDR3. A single record per CDR3 protein comes from TCRdb applying MiXCR to the reads. The top ten hold roughly 3.1% of the sample, which has 150,000 to 200,000 distinct CDR3 sequences, roughly 48% seen once. CD8+CD57+ cell expansion had been shown by flow cytometry in patients chosen for sequencing. Sequencing was done on a sample of sorted CD4+, CD8+, or CD8+CD57+ T cells (not recorded which) from PBMCs. The receptors originated from a human donor with aplastic anemia.

This clonotype showed up just a few times. This rearrangement joins TRBV30 to TRBJ1-3; tentative D call: TRBD1 (6 bases). V was trimmed by 7 bases and J by 0 bases, leaving 19 bases between them. Germline values: CDR1 GTSNPN, CDR2 SVGIG (reference sequence). This CDR3 is 16 amino acids long. CDR3 coding DNA: TGTGCCTCCACACAAAGCAGGGGAAGCTCTGGAAACACCATATATTTT. Protein product: CASTQSRGSSGNTIYF.

The V call is TRBV19, the J call TRBJ1-1, with D maybe TRBD1 (5 bases). V was trimmed by 5 bases and J by 2 bases, leaving 9 bases between them. CDR1 and CDR2 from the germline V gene are LNHDA and SQIVND (reference sequence). The CDR3 has 13 residues. The CDR3 DNA sequence: TGTGCCAGTAGTGGGAGGGACAACACTGAAGCTTTCTTT. Translated: CASSGRDNTEAFF. The full variable domain, with the rest looked up from reference TRBV19 and TRBJ1-1, is DGGITQSPKYLFRKEGQNVTLSCEQNLNHDAMYWYRQDPGQGLRLIYYSQIVNDFQKGDIAEGYSVSREKKESFPLTVTSAQKNPTAFYLCASSGRDNTEAFFGQGTRLTVV.

This clonotype was seen repeatedly, ten times or more. The chain recombines TRBV6-1 with TRBJ2-7; 13 bases agree with TRBD2. With V trimmed by 6 bases and J by 0 bases, 5 bases remained unmatched. Germline V gives CDR1 MNHNS, CDR2 SASEGT. The CDR3 runs to 16 residues. Here the CDR3 DNA reads TGTGCCAGCAGACCTGGGACTAGCGGGACCTCCTACGAGCAGTACTTC. Its protein product is CASRPGTSGTSYEQYF.

With regard to this clonotype: A clone one base away is much larger, so this may be a read error. The chain uses TRBV19 and TRBJ2-4; possibly TRBD2 for D (5 bases). The germline gives CDR1 LNHDA, CDR2 SQIVND (reference sequence). The CDR3 is 15 amino acids. The CDR3 DNA sequence: TGTGCCAGTAGTGAAGGTGTCCTAGCCAAAGACATTCAGTACTTC. This sequence encodes CASSEGVLAKDIQYF. The variable domain in full, with the rest retrieved from reference TRBV19 and TRBJ2-4, is DGGITQSPKYLFRKEGQNVTLSCEQNLNHDAMYWYRQDPGQGLRLIYYSQIVNDFQKGDIAEGYSVSREKKESFPLTVTSAQKNPTAFYLCASSEGVLAKDIQYFGAGTRLSVL.

This rearrangement joins TRBV9 to TRBJ2-5; D gene uncertain. V lost 1 base and J 1 base, leaving 5 bases between the germline ends. Germline V gene lookup returns CDR1 SGDLS and CDR2 YYNGEE. The CDR3 covers 13 residues. The CDR3 reads CASSVSSQETQYF. The CDR3 DNA reads as TGTGCCAGCAGCGTAAGCAGCCAAGAGACCCAGTACTTC.

The chain uses TRBV7-9 and TRBJ1-1; no definite D call. The CDR3 runs to 11 residues. Trimming shortened V by 5 bases and J by 7 bases, and 8 bases separated the two germline ends. The germline gives CDR1 SEHNR, CDR2 FQNEAQ (reference sequence). The chain's CDR3 is CASSVTHEAFF. The CDR3 region has the DNA TGTGCCAGCAGCGTGACTCATGAAGCTTTCTTT.

Turning to this clonotype: A read error is possible here, since a much larger clone lies one base away. This likely comes from a read error, as the CDR3 has no conserved phenylalanine or tryptophan at its end. The rearrangement uses TRBV15 and TRBJ2-2; 8 bases are a match to TRBD1. After removal of 7 bases from V and 5 bases from J, the junction contained 9 bases not matched to a gene. CDR1 and CDR2 (germline): LNHNV, YYDKDF (reference sequence). The CDR3 has 15 residues. Here the CDR3 reads CATTGQGEGTGELFL. The CDR3 nucleotides read TGTGCCACCACCGGACAGGGTGAGGGGACCGGGGAGCTGTTTCTT.

This chain uses TRBV29-1 with TRBJ2-3; D is undetermined. V was pared by 4 bases and J by 2 bases, with 13 bases between. The CDR3 is 14 residues long. Germline V gene data show CDR1 as SQVTM and CDR2 as ANQGSEA. The CDR3 DNA sequence: TGCAGCGTTGGACTTACCGCTTACACAGATACGCAGTATTTT. Its protein is CSVGLTAYTDTQYF.

J is TRBJ2-5 and V is TRBV7-2; 11 bases are a match to TRBD2. CDR1 is SGHTA and CDR2 is FQGNSA in the germline V gene. V trimming: 5 bases; J trimming: 4 bases; junction bases outside the gene matches: 9. The CDR3 is made up of 16 amino acids. Written as DNA, the CDR3 is TGTGCCAGCAGCCACCTAGCGGGGGGTCTGGGAGAGACCCAGTACTTC. It translates to CASSHLAGGLGETQYF.

This clonotype was counted ten times or more. The chain has TRBV5-1 and TRBJ2-5; possibly TRBD1 for D (5 bases). Per germline, CDR1 SGHRS and CDR2 YFSETQ. The CDR3 has 13 residues. Trimming pared 4 bases from V and 5 bases from J, leaving 12 bases between. CDR3 sequence: CASSPRVGETQYF. CDR3 sequence (DNA): TGCGCCAGCAGCCCCAGGGTTGGGGAGACCCAGTACTTC.

The chain carries TRBV24-1 and TRBJ2-3; D is undetermined. This CDR3 region has 12 residues. The V and J ends lost 6 bases and 2 bases respectively, with 5 bases between them. CDR1 is KGHDR, CDR2 SFDVKD, per germline. CDR3 sequence (DNA): TGTGCCACCAGTTCGGCCACAGATACGCAGTATTTT. Amino acid sequence: CATSSATDTQYF.

V is TRBV15 and J is TRBJ2-1; 12 bases are a match to TRBD1. Germline CDR1 is LNHNV and CDR2 is YYDKDF (reference sequence). Unmatched junction bases numbered 5, after V lost 3 bases and J lost 8 bases. The CDR3 spans 15 residues. The CDR3 nucleotides are TGTGCCACCAGCAGTGGGACAGGGGGCAGCTATGAGCAGTTCTTC. Translation: CATSSGTGGSYEQFF.

The sample holds many counts of this clonotype. The chain has TRBV10-3 and TRBJ2-6; D uncertain. V was shortened by 4 bases and J by 1 base, with 5 bases between the two germline ends. This CDR3 has 14 amino acids. The germline V gene has CDR1 ENHRY and CDR2 SYGVKD. The DNA of the CDR3 is TGTGCCATCAGTGTGGTGTCTGGGGCCAACGTCCTGACTTTC. It specifies CAISVVSGANVLTF.

This clonotype appeared a few times. The genes are TRBV28 and TRBJ2-7; D might be TRBD2 (6 bases). Trimming pared 6 bases from V and 5 bases from J, leaving 17 bases between. From germline, CDR1 is MDHEN and CDR2 SYDVKM. The CDR3 runs to 14 residues. Here the CDR3 reads CASRIGQGLHEQYF. In DNA, the CDR3 is TGTGCCAGCAGGATTGGCCAGGGACTTCACGAGCAGTACTTC.

This chain links TRBV25-1 with TRBJ1-2; possibly TRBD1 for D (5 bases). Trimming removed 3 bases at V and 8 bases at J, with 10 bases between. The germline V gene encodes CDR1 MGHDK and CDR2 SYGVNS. The CDR3 has 12 residues. The CDR3 is CASSDGWGGYTF. CDR3 bases: TGTGCCAGCAGTGATGGTTGGGGCGGCTACACCTTC.